One sample yielded the 18 T cell receptor beta chains listed below, sequenced in a study of T cells in Graves' hyperthyroidism and ophthalmopathy. Amplified TCR beta CDR3 regions derived from RNA transcripts. A first-round RT-PCR of the TCR CDR3 used the HTBI primer set. TCRdb itself ran the multiplex PCR reads through MiXCR, one entry per CDR3 protein. This repertoire shows about 640,000 distinct CDR3 sequences, 14% found once; its top ten account for around 12%. Sequenced sample: blood. These receptors were obtained from a woman in her 50s with Graves' ophthalmopathy.

The chain couples TRBV27 to TRBJ2-1; a weak D match, TRBD1 (5 bases). The germline CDR1 and CDR2 sequences are MNHEY and SMNVEV (reference sequence). This CDR3 is 12 amino acids long. V gave up 3 bases and J gave up 9 bases, with 9 bases separating them. This CDR3 is CASSFSQGEQFF. In DNA, the CDR3 is TGTGCCAGCAGTTTCTCGCAGGGTGAGCAGTTCTTC.

There are many counts of this clonotype. The genes are TRBV27 and TRBJ1-1; D perhaps matches TRBD1 (6 bases). Germline-derived CDR1 and CDR2 are MNHEY and SMNVEV (reference sequence). V lost 6 bases and J lost 10, with 15 bases in between. The CDR3 runs to 12 residues. CDR3 protein: CASSATGRRAFF. Here the CDR3 DNA reads TGTGCCAGCAGCGCTACAGGGCGTCGAGCTTTCTTT.

This clonotype was detected many times. The V and J genes are TRBV9 and TRBJ1-2, with unresolved D. V lost 0 bases, J lost 7 bases, and 4 bases lay in between. Germline V gives CDR1 SGDLS, CDR2 YYNGEE. This CDR3 is built from 11 residues. DNA for the CDR3: TGTGCCAGCAGCGTAGAGGCTGGCTACACCTTC. This gives the protein CASSVEAGYTF. The entire variable domain, with the rest obtained from reference TRBV9 and TRBJ1-2, is as follows: DSGVTQTPKHLITATGQRVTLRCSPRSGDLSVYWYQQSLDQGLQFLIQYYNGEERAKGNILERFSAQQFPDLHSELNLSSLELGDSALYFCASSVEAGYTFGSGTRLTVV.

This clonotype showed up many times. V gene TRBV20-1 combines with J gene TRBJ1-1, with D unclear. Trimming removed 1 base from V and 3 bases from J, with 9 bases in between. The CDR3 totals 13 residues. Germline CDR1 is DFQATT and CDR2 is SNEGSKA (reference sequence). CDR3 sequence (DNA): TGCAGTGCTAGAGCTTCCGGGGACACTGAAGCTTTCTTT. Its translation: CSARASGDTEAFF.

This clonotype was counted many times. V gene TRBV7-2 combines with J gene TRBJ2-7; D uncertain. With 2 bases removed from V and 7 bases from J, the gap between germline ends came to 15 bases. Germline V gene sequence: CDR1 SGHTA, CDR2 FQGNSA. CDR3 size: 14 residues. The CDR3 DNA sequence: TGTGCCAGCAGCTTAAGTGCCGGCAGCCGGGAGCAGTACTTC. Residues: CASSLSAGSREQYF.

This clonotype was detected ten times or more. The V and J genes are TRBV20-1 and TRBJ2-1, with 7 bases matching TRBD1. The J segment lost 1 base and the V segment lost 7 bases, leaving 7 bases of the junction unmatched. The germline V gene has CDR1 DFQATT and CDR2 SNEGSKA (reference sequence). CDR3 size: 14 residues. Written as DNA, the CDR3 is TGCAGTGTTCAGACAGGGATGTCCTACAATGAGCAGTTCTTC. Its translation is CSVQTGMSYNEQFF.

This clonotype was counted at least ten times. The V gene is TRBV28, the J gene TRBJ1-5, with D tentatively TRBD1 (5 bases). Trimming removed 6 bases from V and 1 base from J, with 16 bases in between. Per germline, CDR1 MDHEN and CDR2 SYDVKM. The CDR3 has 16 amino acids. CDR3 in DNA: TGTGCCAGCAGCTCTACCGGGGGATGGAGCAATCAGCCCCAGCATTTT. Translated: CASSSTGGWSNQPQHF.

In its sample, this clonotype was seen many times. The chain has TRBV5-1 and TRBJ2-1, with D hard to call. The CDR3 is 14 residues long. Germline CDR1 is SGHRS and CDR2 is YFSETQ. The V gene lost 0 bases and the J gene lost 7 bases, with 11 bases spanning the gap. Here the CDR3 reads CASSLVAQVNEQFF. In DNA form, the CDR3 reads TGCGCCAGCAGCTTGGTGGCGCAGGTGAATGAGCAGTTCTTC.

At least ten counts were recorded for this clonotype. The chain links TRBV6-1 to TRBJ1-5; D ambiguous. CDR1 and CDR2 (germline): MNHNS, SASEGT. V lost 1 base to trimming and J lost 0 bases, with 7 bases between them. This CDR3 is built from 15 residues. This CDR3 is CASSEEVYSNQPQHF. The DNA for the CDR3 is TGTGCCAGCAGTGAAGAAGTCTATAGCAATCAGCCCCAGCATTTT.

In this sample, this clonotype turned up many times. The chain employs TRBV12-3 or TRBV12-4 and TRBJ2-5; 12 bases agree with TRBD2. This CDR3 has 19 residues. The J segment lost 2 bases and the V segment lost 2 bases, leaving 12 bases of the junction unmatched. The CDR3 DNA reads TGTGCCAGCAGTTTAAGCCCCGGACTAGCGGGAAACTTTCAAGAGACCCAGTACTTC. Its protein product is CASSLSPGLAGNFQETQYF.

To note about this clonotype: This may be a read error, as it is one base from a much larger clone. The rearrangement links TRBV27 to TRBJ2-7; tentative D call: TRBD2 (6 bases). CDR3 length: 14 residues. Germline V gene lookup returns CDR1 MNHEY and CDR2 SMNVEV (reference sequence). CDR3 residues: CTSSLRGTPYEQYF. The CDR3 coding sequence is TGTACCAGCAGTTTACGGGGGACTCCCTACGAGCAGTACTTC.

This clonotype was observed many times. This chain connects TRBV2 to TRBJ2-1, with 12 bases matching TRBD2. The CDR3 spans 14 residues. With 1 base clipped from V and 11 bases from J, the junction kept 3 bases outside the gene matches. Germline V gives CDR1 SNHLY, CDR2 FYNNEI. The CDR3 DNA reads TGTGCCAGCAGTGAAGGGACTAGCGGGACCCAGCAGTTCTTC. Its protein is CASSEGTSGTQQFF.

This clonotype was recorded many times. The J gene is TRBJ2-1, the V gene TRBV9; D not resolved. This CDR3 has 16 residues. Trimming pared 1 base from V and 5 bases from J, leaving 16 bases between. Germline CDR1 SGDLS, CDR2 YYNGEE. CDR3: CASSVQISPINNEQFF. Written as DNA, the CDR3 is TGTGCCAGCAGCGTACAAATTAGCCCAATTAACAATGAGCAGTTCTTC.

This clonotype was counted at least ten times. The chain joins TRBV27 to TRBJ1-4, with D possibly TRBD1 on 6 matching bases. There are 13 residues in the CDR3. Germline values: CDR1 MNHEY, CDR2 SMNVEV (reference sequence). V dropped 5 bases and J dropped 8 bases, with 12 bases sitting between them. CDR3 bases: TGTGCCAGCAGTCCCCCGACAGGCGAAAAACTGTTTTTT. This sequence encodes CASSPPTGEKLFF.

This clonotype was seen repeatedly, ten times or more. The chain uses TRBV28 and TRBJ2-7, with a tentative D call TRBD1 (6 bases). Trimming removed 7 bases at V and 5 bases at J, with 21 bases between. Germline V CDR1 and CDR2: MDHEN, SYDVKM. The CDR3 contains 15 residues. The CDR3 coding sequence is TGTGCCAGCACTAACCTCAGGGGTAGAGTCGACGAGCAGTACTTC. Protein product: CASTNLRGRVDEQYF.

This clonotype has a count of ten or more. V usage is TRBV7-6 and J usage is TRBJ1-2; no clear D. V was trimmed by 6 bases and J by 5 bases, leaving 19 bases between them. Germline CDR1 SGHVS, CDR2 FNYEAQ. This CDR3 has 15 residues. CDR3 sequence reads: CASRPNPYVAYGYTF. For the CDR3, the DNA is TGTGCCAGCAGACCAAATCCTTACGTGGCTTATGGCTACACCTTC.

This clonotype was observed a few times. This rearrangement joins TRBV7-9 to TRBJ2-1, with a tentative D call TRBD2 (6 bases). CDR1 is SEHNR and CDR2 is FQNEAQ in the germline V gene (reference sequence). The CDR3 has 18 residues. V was clipped by 0 bases and J by 3 bases, with 18 bases between them. The DNA of the CDR3 is TGTGCCAGCAGCTTAGCCCGCCCCGGGGGTCGGAACTACAATGAGCAGTTCTTC. Translation gives CASSLARPGGRNYNEQFF. The full variable domain, rest sourced from reference TRBV7-9 and TRBJ2-1, is DTGVSQNPRHKITKRGQNVTFRCDPISEHNRLYWYRQTLGQGPEFLTYFQNEAQLEKSRLLSDRFSAERPKGSFSTLEIQRTEQGDSAMYLCASSLARPGGRNYNEQFFGPGTRLTVL.

This clonotype was detected many times. The V and J genes are TRBV3-1 and TRBJ1-5; D gene ambiguous. This CDR3 spans 13 amino acids. V was trimmed by 1 base and J by 3 bases, leaving 4 bases between them. The V gene's germline CDR1 is LGHDT and CDR2 YNNKEL (reference sequence). Here the CDR3 DNA reads TGTGCCAGCAGCCAAGTCCCCAATCAGCCCCAGCATTTT. It codes for CASSQVPNQPQHF.